This TCR beta chain was sequenced in a study of cytomegalovirus exposure and HLA in healthy donors. Use of 60 Vbeta and 13 Jbeta primers characterized the PCR. The assay was immunoSEQ multiplex PCR, and TCRdb's table has in-frame clones only and misses some. The sample consists of about 190,000 clones, roughly 80% of them appearing once. The V gene lost 2 bases and the J gene lost 4 bases, with 10 bases spanning the gap. There are 14 residues in the CDR3. Germline CDR1 is SGHNT and CDR2 is YYREEE (reference sequence). This rearrangement joins TRBV5-4 to TRBJ1-5, with D unresolved. Sequencing input: PBMCs. The clonotype comes from a woman aged 30 to 39 in good health and CMV-seropositive. CDR3 bases: TGTGCCAGCAGCTTCGAGGGTCCGAATCAGCCCCAGCATTTT. Amino acids: CASSFEGPNQPQHF.